Reported below is one T cell receptor beta chain. Its matching antigen is unknown. The data were taken from a study of blood T cells in healthy people across ages. Findings of the study overall: While age rose, TCR beta diversity per million T cells dropped in a roughly linear way.

Peripheral blood was drawn, roughly 10 milliliters per donor. Samples each yielded at least 6 micrograms of total RNA. The CDR3 runs to 16 residues. Trimming removed 6 bases at V and 0 bases at J, with 15 bases between. The V gene's germline CDR1 is MNHNY and CDR2 SVGAGI (reference sequence). The authors ran a second PCR of about 6 to 11 cycles using a sample-barcoded 5' primer and a J-beta primer mix. Using its own MiXCR run on the 5' RACE reads, TCRdb lists one record per CDR3 protein. The repertoire holds 950,000 to 1,200,000 distinct CDR3 sequences, with under 40% as singletons. The rearrangement uses TRBV6-6 and TRBJ2-4; D might be TRBD1 (6 bases). The sequence derives from a young man in good health. The sample consisted of blood. CDR3 coding DNA: TGTGCCAGCAGCCTTCGGACAGATTTAGCCAAAAACATTCAGTACTTC. Residues: CASSLRTDLAKNIQYF.